This T cell receptor beta chain originates from a study of beta chain features in type 1 diabetes listed by TCRdb under 2018. For the wider study: Mean age, gender distribution, total cell number and subset yield did not differ between patients and healthy donors. Regulatory and stem cell-like memory subsets were isolated from only 8 patients and roughly 8 healthy donors, whereas naive and central memory subsets came from all 30 or so donors. In the study, recently diagnosed type 1 diabetes patients and matched healthy donors were compared on the TCRB repertoires of their sorted circulating CD4+ T cell subsets. A total of around 110,000,000 sorted cells were examined across all samples, and RNA yield correlated strongly with the number of cells per subset. On the study overall, not on this receptor specifically: In all four CD4+ subsets, TCRB CDR3 length was moderately but significantly shorter in type 1 diabetes patients. PCR may preferentially amplify shorter templates, but because patient and control samples were amplified and corrected together, any resulting skew would affect both groups equally. Because the HLA sub-analyses included only small numbers of individuals, any influence of HLA type on TCRB rearrangement was left unresolved. Patients with type 1 diabetes made fewer insertions and deleted more nucleotides at VDJ recombination sites, implying thymic rearrangement abnormalities. Naive, central memory and regulatory TCRB repertoires appeared to be more alike among patients than among healthy donors. Sequencing cDNA rather than genomic DNA could over-represent highly expressing activated cells, although activation and CD3 levels did not differ between groups.

A single peripheral blood draw of around 0.11 L on average was collected from each donor into heparinised tubes. A BD FACSAria II and a panel including CD45RO, CCR7, CD25, CD127, CD95 and CD27 were used to sort naive, central memory, regulatory and stem cell-like memory CD4+ T cells. Every sorted population had a purity above 95%. PBMCs were separated immediately by Lymphoprep density gradient centrifugation and were stained directly, without being cultured. Samples were stained and sorted in pairs, with one healthy donor and one patient per experiment, so that batch effects were minimized. This clone occurred a few times. Its antigen is currently not known. Per-nucleotide qualities are absent, and no much larger clonotype sits a single base away. From the germline V gene, CDR1 is SGDLS and CDR2 is YYNGEE. The germline ends are 11 bases apart after V is trimmed by 3 bases and J by 1 base. Its CDR3 holds 15 amino acids, cysteine through phenylalanine. CDR3 DNA is the only sequence kept; it has 45 bases, read in frame from the first base.

The High Capacity cDNA Reverse Transcription Kit was used to reverse transcribe all of the isolated RNA, meaning that expressed TCRB transcripts were what got sequenced. Deep immunoSEQ sequencing was performed on naive, central memory and regulatory T cell samples, with an average of roughly 3.3 million total reads per sample. Sorted cells were lysed in RLT buffer, and RNA was extracted using DNase-treated RNeasy Micro or Mini kits according to cell number. To prevent cross-contamination, each cell subset was processed individually, whereas patient and healthy donor samples were processed jointly. The immunoSEQ multiplex PCR was used to amplify TCRB sequences from cDNA, generating 87-bp fragments that spanned the CDR3 region. Sequencing of the amplicons was done on the Illumina HiSeq platform. For the original study's pipeline: PCR bias was computationally corrected using synthetic template baselines, reads within Hamming distance 2 were collapsed, and singletons that could not be merged were discarded. Reads were aligned to IMGT to assign V, D and J genes, CDR3 length, and insertions or deletions at six rearrangement sites. Clonotype counts were normalized to sorted cell number within each subset before computing true diversity and Gini coefficients with the tcR R package. Repertoire sharing was quantified using the overlap coefficient calculated on TCRB nucleotide sequences. Out-of-frame TCRB sequences from naive cells were analyzed to stand in for the pre-selection repertoire. TCRdb mirrors the immuneACCESS table, restricted to in-frame sequences. Some clones are absent from its copies; in checked studies, under half trace to an unresolved V gene, and the reason for the others is unknown. For V, J and clone size, that table is used; D and trimming come from the DNA. Across this sample there are roughly 280,000 clones, with roughly 25% seen only once. The ten largest clones capture around 0.012% of the sample.

This TCR was recovered from a woman aged 25-40 years with type 1 diabetes. This chain is built from TRBV9 and TRBJ1-5; the D gene is perhaps TRBD1, from 5 matching bases. Sequencing used naive CD4+ T cells from blood. Per the publication, the cell subset or site label means: true naive CD4+ T cells. The CDR3 corresponds to CASSATGTSNQPQHF. The nucleotides are TGTGCCAGCAGCGCCACAGGTACGAGCAATCAGCCCCAGCATTTT.